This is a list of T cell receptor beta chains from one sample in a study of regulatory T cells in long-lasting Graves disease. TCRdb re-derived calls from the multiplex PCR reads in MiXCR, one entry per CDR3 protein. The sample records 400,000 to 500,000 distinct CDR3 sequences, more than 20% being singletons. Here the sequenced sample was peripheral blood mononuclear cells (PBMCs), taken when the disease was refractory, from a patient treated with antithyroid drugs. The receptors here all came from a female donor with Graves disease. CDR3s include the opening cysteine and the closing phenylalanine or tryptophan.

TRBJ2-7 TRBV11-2 CASSLAQFAYEQYF
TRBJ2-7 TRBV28 CASSHRGAVAGGYEQYF
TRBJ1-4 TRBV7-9 CASSSQGASNEKLFF
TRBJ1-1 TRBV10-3 CATRGGFRMNTEAFF
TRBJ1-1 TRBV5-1 CASSPSKQGLGNTEAFF
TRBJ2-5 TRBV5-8 CASSPGGWETQYF
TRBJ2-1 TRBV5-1 CASSLPSSASSYNEQFF
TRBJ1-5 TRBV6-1 CASSDPTEGFQPQHF
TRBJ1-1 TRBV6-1 CASSELAGLFDTEAFF
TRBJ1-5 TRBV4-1 CASSQGAGENQPQHF
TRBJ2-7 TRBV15 CATSRDSGHEQYF
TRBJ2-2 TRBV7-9 CASSLAGSTGTTYTGELFF
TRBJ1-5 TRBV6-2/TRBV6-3 CASSYGSLTGPQHF
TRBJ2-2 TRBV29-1 CSVKPQNTGELFF
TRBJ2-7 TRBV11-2 CASSNRDRGAYEQYF
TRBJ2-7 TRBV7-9 CASSHFGQGASSYEQYF
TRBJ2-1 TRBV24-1 CATSDPSTDRGLYNEQFF
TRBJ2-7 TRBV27 CASSKGARPLEQYF
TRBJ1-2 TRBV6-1 CASSGLTTNYGYTF
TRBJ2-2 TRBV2 CASSFSRIANTGELFF